A single sample is the source of the 27 T cell receptor beta chains below, sequenced in a study of blood T cell repertoires in COVID-19. This table comes from immunoSEQ multiplex PCR, and its TCRdb copy is limited to in-frame clones, with some not included. The table records approximately 110,000 clones, 70% to 85% of them present only once. The sequenced sample was peripheral blood. The receptors shown here come from a man between 65 and 85 years old with active or convalescent COVID-19.

A note on this clone: Other DNA sequences in the same sample also yield this CDR3. The rearrangement links TRBV5-6 to TRBJ1-2; D not resolved. The CDR3 runs to 12 residues. With 4 bases removed from V and 3 bases from J, the gap between germline ends came to 7 bases. CDR1 and CDR2 (germline): SGHDT, YYEEEE. CDR3 bases: TGTGCCAGCAGCGAGGGTGACTATGGCTACACCTTC. This codes for CASSEGDYGYTF.

The gene calls are TRBV9 and TRBJ1-3; TRBD1 matches 7 bases. Germline V gene data show CDR1 as SGDLS and CDR2 as YYNGEE. The V and J ends lost 0 bases and 0 bases, in that order; junction bases with no gene match: 6. The CDR3 contains 17 residues. Here the CDR3 DNA reads TGTGCCAGCAGCGTAGGGGACAGAGGGATCTCTGGAAACACCATATATTTT. Translating it yields CASSVGDRGISGNTIYF.

V and J are TRBV28 and TRBJ1-2; D call uncertain. Germline assignment: CDR1 MDHEN and CDR2 SYDVKM. Deletions cut 4 bases from V and 0 bases from J, with 12 bases between. The CDR3 contains 15 residues. CDR3 residues: CASSSGGPANYGYTF. The CDR3 bases are TGTGCCAGCAGTTCGGGAGGCCCAGCTAACTATGGCTACACCTTC.

J is TRBJ2-7 and V is TRBV5-6; TRBD2 agrees at 10 bases. The V gene end was trimmed by 4 bases and the J gene end by 4 bases; junction bases not matched to a gene: 8. CDR3 length equals 15 residues. The germline V gene encodes CDR1 SGHDT and CDR2 YYEEEE. CDR3 DNA sequence: TGTGCCAGCAGCGTTGCCGGGACTAGCGTTTACGAGCAGTACTTC. This sequence encodes CASSVAGTSVYEQYF.

The J gene is TRBJ2-5, the V gene TRBV28; the D gene is possibly TRBD1 (6 bases). The CDR3 covers 15 residues. CDR1 MDHEN and CDR2 SYDVKM come from the germline V gene. V was cut by 8 bases and J by 2 bases, with 18 bases left in between. Here the CDR3 reads CASALFGQTQETQYF. CDR3 sequence (DNA): TGTGCCAGCGCCCTCTTTGGACAGACTCAAGAGACCCAGTACTTC.

The V call is TRBV6-1, the J call TRBJ1-2; 7 positions match TRBD1. Germline CDR1 reads MNHNS; CDR2 reads SASEGT. The V and J ends lost 2 bases and 4 bases, in that order; junction bases with no gene match: 7. The length of the CDR3 is 15 residues. CDR3 bases: TGTGCCAGCAGTGAAAACGGGGCAGGGGGCTATGGCTACACCTTC. It encodes CASSENGAGGYGYTF.

The chain is built from TRBV5-4 and TRBJ2-5; 16 nucleotides agree with TRBD2. V lost 4 bases, J lost 5 bases, and 8 bases stayed unmatched. CDR1 and CDR2 (germline): SGHNT, YYREEE (reference sequence). This CDR3 is built from 17 residues. Here the CDR3 reads CASSLGTSGGVRETQYF. In DNA form, the CDR3 reads TGTGCCAGCAGCCTTGGGACTAGCGGGGGGGTCAGGGAGACCCAGTACTTC.

This clone was counted between two and nine times. This rearrangement joins TRBV12-3 or TRBV12-4 to TRBJ1-2; 9 bases map to TRBD1. Trimming removed 2 bases from V and 7 bases from J; junction bases left unmatched: 2. The CDR3 runs to 13 residues. CDR3 DNA sequence: TGTGCCAGCAGTTTAACAGGGGGCACTGGCTACACCTTC. Translated: CASSLTGGTGYTF.

Written as DNA, the CDR3 is TGTGCCAGCAGCGTAGACCCTAGCGGGAGGGAGACCCAGTACTTC. Its translation: CASSVDPSGRETQYF. The rearrangement uses TRBV9 and TRBJ2-5; 11 nucleotides align to TRBD2. The CDR3 runs 15 residues. Germline loops: CDR1 SGDLS, CDR2 YYNGEE. Trimming at V came to 0 bases and at J to 5 bases, leaving 3 bases not matched to a gene.

This clone was detected only a few times. Its ends do not fully match the called genes, so a read error is possible. The chain couples TRBV6-1 to TRBJ1-6; D remains unclear. Germline CDR1 is MNHNS and CDR2 is SASEGT. The CDR3 is made up of 13 amino acids. The CDR3 DNA follows: TGTGCCAGCGGTGACACCTATAATTCACCCCTCCACTTT. This codes for CASGDTYNSPLHF.

The rearrangement uses TRBV11-2 and TRBJ1-2; D unclear. The CDR3 runs to 13 residues. CDR1 is SGHAT and CDR2 is FQNNGV in the germline V gene. Trimming shortened V by 0 bases and J by 8 bases, and 10 bases separated the two germline ends. CDR3 coding DNA: TGTGCCAGCAGCTTAGAACCGGGGAGCGGCTACACCTTC. Translating it yields CASSLEPGSGYTF.

A single count supports this clone. The chain uses TRBV7-9 and TRBJ2-2; D is possibly TRBD1 (5 bases). From germline, CDR1 is SEHNR and CDR2 FQNEAQ (reference sequence). The CDR3 extends over 14 amino acids. V was cut by 4 bases and J by 3 bases, with 9 bases left in between. As DNA, the CDR3 is TGTGCCAGCAGCTCGGACACCTACACCGGGGAGCTGTTTTTT. Translating it yields CASSSDTYTGELFF. Variable domain in full (rest from reference TRBV7-9 and TRBJ2-2): DTGVSQNPRHKITKRGQNVTFRCDPISEHNRLYWYRQTLGQGPEFLTYFQNEAQLEKSRLLSDRFSAERPKGSFSTLEIQRTEQGDSAMYLCASSSDTYTGELFFGEGSRLTVL.

V gene TRBV3-1 (or the pseudogene TRBV3-2) combines with J gene TRBJ1-6; D gene unclear. The V gene lost 1 base and the J gene lost 11 bases, with 12 bases spanning the gap. Germline assignment: CDR1 LGHDT and CDR2 YNNKEL (reference sequence). The CDR3 runs to 14 residues. The CDR3 DNA follows: TGTGCCAGCAGCCAAGGGCTACAGTTCACACCCCTCCACTTT. Protein: CASSQGLQFTPLHF.

The chain has TRBV5-1 and TRBJ2-3; 8 bases map to TRBD1. This CDR3 contains 15 residues. V lost 4 bases to trimming and J lost 4 bases; unmatched junction nucleotides: 8. CDR1 and CDR2 from the germline V gene are SGHRS and YFSETQ. CDR3 sequence (DNA): TGCGCCAGCAGCGGGATGACAGGGGCAGCAGATACGCAGTATTTT. It encodes CASSGMTGAADTQYF.

The chain carries TRBV5-5 and TRBJ1-1, with TRBD1 matching 7 bases. Germline-derived CDR1 and CDR2 are SGHKS and YYEKEE (reference sequence). Trimming took 1 base from V and 1 from J; bases not matched to a gene: 13. CDR3 size: 18 residues. This chain's CDR3 is CASSLTLGQVAGNTEAFF. The DNA for the CDR3 is TGTGCCAGCAGCTTGACCCTAGGACAGGTTGCGGGGAACACTGAAGCTTTCTTT.

This clone showed up just a few times. The chain uses TRBV28 and TRBJ1-1; 7 positions match TRBD1. The germline CDR1 and CDR2 sequences are MDHEN and SYDVKM. With 4 bases clipped from V and 3 bases from J, the junction kept 5 bases outside the gene matches. There are 14 residues in the CDR3. The CDR3 nucleotides read TGTGCCAGCAGTTCCCGACAGGGATACACTGAAGCTTTCTTT. Protein product: CASSSRQGYTEAFF. The complete variable domain, with remaining parts taken from reference TRBV28 and TRBJ1-1, reads DVKVTQSSRYLVKRTGEKVFLECVQDMDHENMFWYRQDPGLGLRLIYFSYDVKMKEKGDIPEGYSVSREKKERFSLILESASTNQTSMYLCASSSRQGYTEAFFGQGTRLTVV.

The chain couples TRBV6-5 to TRBJ1-2; unclear D gene. The CDR3 has 10 amino acids. V lost 5 bases and J lost 8, with 6 bases in between. In germline, CDR1 is MNHEY, CDR2 SVGAGI. The DNA of the CDR3 is TGTGCCAGCAGTCAGGTCGGCTACACCTTC. Translated: CASSQVGYTF.

The chain uses TRBV2 and TRBJ1-5, with TRBD1 matching 8 bases. Germline V gene lookup returns CDR1 SNHLY and CDR2 FYNNEI. The CDR3 extends over 16 amino acids. The junction had 7 bases not matched to a gene; V was cut back by 1 base and J by 5 bases. In DNA form, the CDR3 reads TGTGCCAGCAGTGAAGGGGCACAGGGGGGGGATCAGCCCCAGCATTTT. Residues: CASSEGAQGGDQPQHF.

The chain links TRBV3-1 (or the pseudogene TRBV3-2) to TRBJ1-1; D call uncertain. Germline V lookup: CDR1 LGHDT, CDR2 YNNKEL (reference sequence). V was trimmed by 7 bases and J by 3 bases, leaving 15 bases between them. The CDR3 loop spans 14 amino acids. As DNA, the CDR3 is TGTGCCAGCAAGGATAGAGCGGCGGACACTGAAGCTTTCTTT. This codes for CASKDRAADTEAFF.

The rearrangement links TRBV14 to TRBJ2-7; D unresolved. The V and J ends lost 1 base and 2 bases respectively, with 6 bases between them. This CDR3 has 13 amino acids. Germline V gene sequence: CDR1 SGHDN, CDR2 FVKESK. The CDR3 loop reads CASSQVVAYEQYF. The CDR3 DNA follows: TGTGCCAGCAGCCAAGTAGTCGCCTACGAGCAGTACTTC.

This clone occurred a few times. The V call is TRBV3-1 (or the pseudogene TRBV3-2), the J call TRBJ1-1; no clear D. In germline, CDR1 is LGHDT, CDR2 YNNKEL (reference sequence). Trimming stripped 5 bases from V and 3 bases from J, with 13 bases between. The CDR3 covers 14 residues. CDR3 sequence (DNA): TGTGCCAGCAGCGCTCGGGTCTACGACACTGAAGCTTTCTTT. Translating gives CASSARVYDTEAFF.

V usage is TRBV6-5 and J usage is TRBJ1-2, with D maybe TRBD1 (5 bases). The CDR3 runs to 11 residues. Germline CDR1 MNHEY, CDR2 SVGAGI. Trimming cost V 6 bases and J 5 bases, with 7 bases left between them. CDR3 amino acids: CASSSGYGYTF. The CDR3 region has the DNA TGTGCCAGCAGCTCAGGGTATGGCTACACCTTC.

This clone was seen repeatedly, ten times or more. The CDR3 region is CASMRQGQGGNQPQHF. CDR3 nucleotides: TGTGCCAGTATGAGACAAGGGCAGGGGGGCAATCAGCCCCAGCATTTT. The gene calls are TRBV19 and TRBJ1-5, with TRBD1 identical over 7 bases. V gave up 7 bases and J gave up 2 bases; unmatched junction bases: 11. Looked up from germline, CDR1 is LNHDA and CDR2 is SQIVND (reference sequence). The CDR3 is made up of 16 amino acids.

The V call is TRBV5-1, the J call TRBJ1-2, with D unresolved. Trimming stripped 0 bases from V and 8 bases from J, with 11 bases between. CDR3 size: 13 residues. Germline loops: CDR1 SGHRS, CDR2 YFSETQ. CDR3 sequence reads: CASSLDGVLGYTF. CDR3 bases: TGCGCCAGCAGCTTGGACGGAGTTCTCGGCTACACCTTC.

The chain links TRBV27 to TRBJ2-7; possibly TRBD2 for D (5 bases). The CDR3 runs 15 residues. CDR1 MNHEY and CDR2 SMNVEV come from the germline V gene (reference sequence). The germline V and J ends were trimmed by 3 bases and 6 bases, with 18 bases remaining between them. This CDR3 is CASSLMDGVRVEQYF. Here the CDR3 DNA reads TGTGCCAGCAGTTTGATGGACGGGGTGAGGGTCGAGCAGTACTTC.

The chain links TRBV5-4 to TRBJ2-3; 7 bases align to TRBD2. The CDR3 sequence is 14 residues long. The V segment lost 1 base and the J segment 6 bases; nucleotides outside the gene matches: 5. In germline, CDR1 is SGHNT, CDR2 YYREEE (reference sequence). This CDR3 reads CASSLWTSGDTQYF. As DNA, the CDR3 is TGTGCCAGCAGCTTGTGGACTAGTGGGGATACGCAGTATTTT. Full variable domain (outside the CDR3, taken from reference TRBV5-4 and TRBJ2-3): ETGVTQSPTHLIKTRGQQVTLRCSSQSGHNTVSWYQQALGQGPQFIFQYYREEENGRGNFPPRFSGLQFPNYSSELNVNALELDDSALYLCASSLWTSGDTQYFGPGTRLTVL.

This clone was seen a handful of times. The rearrangement joins TRBV4-1 to TRBJ1-5, with D maybe TRBD1 (6 bases). Trimming removed 3 bases from V and 0 bases from J, with 15 bases in between. The germline V gene encodes CDR1 MGHRA and CDR2 YSYEKL. The CDR3 loop spans 17 amino acids. The DNA for the CDR3 is TGCGCCAGCAGCCACCAACCCGGGACACCTAGCAATCAGCCCCAGCATTTT. Its protein product is CASSHQPGTPSNQPQHF.